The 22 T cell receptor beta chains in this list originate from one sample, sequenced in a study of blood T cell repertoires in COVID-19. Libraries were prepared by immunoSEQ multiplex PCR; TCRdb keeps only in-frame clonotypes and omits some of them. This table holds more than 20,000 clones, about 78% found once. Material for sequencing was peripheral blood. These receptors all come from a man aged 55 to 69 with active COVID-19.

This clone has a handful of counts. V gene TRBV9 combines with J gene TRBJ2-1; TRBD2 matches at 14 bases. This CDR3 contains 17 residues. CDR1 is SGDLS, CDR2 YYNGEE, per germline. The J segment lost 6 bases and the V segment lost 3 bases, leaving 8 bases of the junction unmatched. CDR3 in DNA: TGTGCCAGCAGCGCCGGACTAGCGGGAGGACCTGGCAATGAGCAGTTCTTC. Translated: CASSAGLAGGPGNEQFF.

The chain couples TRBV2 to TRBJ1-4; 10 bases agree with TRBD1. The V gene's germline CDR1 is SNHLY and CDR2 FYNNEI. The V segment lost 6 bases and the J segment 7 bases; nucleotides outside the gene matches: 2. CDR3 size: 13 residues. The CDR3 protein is CASRDRGGEKLFF. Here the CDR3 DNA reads TGTGCCAGCAGGGACAGGGGGGGTGAAAAACTGTTTTTT.

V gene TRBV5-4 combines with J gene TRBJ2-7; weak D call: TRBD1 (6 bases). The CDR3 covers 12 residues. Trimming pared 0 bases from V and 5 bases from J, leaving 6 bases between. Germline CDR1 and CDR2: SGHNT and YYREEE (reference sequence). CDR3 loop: CASSLAGDEQYF. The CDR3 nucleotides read TGTGCCAGCAGCTTGGCAGGGGACGAGCAGTACTTC. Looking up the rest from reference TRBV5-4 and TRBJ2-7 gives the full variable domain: ETGVTQSPTHLIKTRGQQVTLRCSSQSGHNTVSWYQQALGQGPQFIFQYYREEENGRGNFPPRFSGLQFPNYSSELNVNALELDDSALYLCASSLAGDEQYFGPGTRLTVT.

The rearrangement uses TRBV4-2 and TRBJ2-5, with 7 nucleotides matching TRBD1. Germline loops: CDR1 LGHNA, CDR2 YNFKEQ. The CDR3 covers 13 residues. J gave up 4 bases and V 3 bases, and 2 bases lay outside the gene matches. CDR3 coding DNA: TGTGCCAGCAGCCACGGGACAGTAGAGACCCAGTACTTC. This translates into CASSHGTVETQYF.

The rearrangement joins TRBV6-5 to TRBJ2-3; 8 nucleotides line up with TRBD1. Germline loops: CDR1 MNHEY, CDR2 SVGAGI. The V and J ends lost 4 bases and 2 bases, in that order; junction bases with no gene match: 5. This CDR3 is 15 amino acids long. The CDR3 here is CASSSGGPNTDTQYF. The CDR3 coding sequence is TGTGCCAGCAGTTCAGGGGGCCCAAACACAGATACGCAGTATTTT.

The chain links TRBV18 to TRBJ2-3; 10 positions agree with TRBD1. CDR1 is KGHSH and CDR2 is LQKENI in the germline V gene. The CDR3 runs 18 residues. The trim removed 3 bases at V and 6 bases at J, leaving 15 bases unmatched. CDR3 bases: TGTGCCAGCTCACCTCCACTGTGGACAGGGGGGACCGAGGATACGCAGTATTTT. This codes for CASSPPLWTGGTEDTQYF.

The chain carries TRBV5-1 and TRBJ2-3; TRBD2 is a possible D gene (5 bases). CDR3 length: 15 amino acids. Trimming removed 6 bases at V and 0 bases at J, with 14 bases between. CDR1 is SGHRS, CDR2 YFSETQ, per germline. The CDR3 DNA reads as TGCGCCAGCACCCTGAAAGCGGCTAGCACAGATACGCAGTATTTT. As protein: CASTLKAASTDTQYF.

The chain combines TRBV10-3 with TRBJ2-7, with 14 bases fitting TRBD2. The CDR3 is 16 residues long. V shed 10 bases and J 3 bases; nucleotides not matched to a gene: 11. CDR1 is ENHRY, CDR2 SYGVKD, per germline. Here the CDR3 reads CATSSGLAGANYEQYF. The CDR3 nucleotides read TGTGCCACCAGCTCGGGACTAGCGGGAGCAAACTACGAGCAGTACTTC.

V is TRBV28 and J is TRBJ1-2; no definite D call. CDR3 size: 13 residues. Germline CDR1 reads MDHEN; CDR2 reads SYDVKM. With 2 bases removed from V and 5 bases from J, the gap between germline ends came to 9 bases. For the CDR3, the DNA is TGTGCCAGCAGTTTAAGCATCTTGTATGGCTACACCTTC. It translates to CASSLSILYGYTF.

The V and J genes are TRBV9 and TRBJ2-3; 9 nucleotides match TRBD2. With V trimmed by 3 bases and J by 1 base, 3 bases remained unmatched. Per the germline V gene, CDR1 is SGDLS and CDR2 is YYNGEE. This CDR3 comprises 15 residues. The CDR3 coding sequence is TGTGCCAGCAGCGCTAGCGGGGCCCGCACAGATACGCAGTATTTT. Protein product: CASSASGARTDTQYF.

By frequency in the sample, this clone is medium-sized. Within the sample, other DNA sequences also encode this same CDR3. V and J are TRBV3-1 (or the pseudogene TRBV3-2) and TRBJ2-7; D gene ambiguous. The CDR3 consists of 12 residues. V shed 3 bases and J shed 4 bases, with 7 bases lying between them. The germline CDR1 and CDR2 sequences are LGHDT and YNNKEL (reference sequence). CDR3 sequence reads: CASSHRDYEQYF. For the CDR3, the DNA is TGTGCCAGCAGCCATCGAGATTACGAGCAGTACTTC.

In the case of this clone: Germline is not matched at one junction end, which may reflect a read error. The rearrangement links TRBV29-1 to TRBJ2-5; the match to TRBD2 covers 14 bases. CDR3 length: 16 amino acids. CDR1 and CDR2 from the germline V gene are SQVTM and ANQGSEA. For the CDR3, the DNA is TGCAGCGTTCAAGAGGGGACTAGCGGGAGATCCGAGACCCAGTACTTC. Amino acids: CSVQEGTSGRSETQYF.

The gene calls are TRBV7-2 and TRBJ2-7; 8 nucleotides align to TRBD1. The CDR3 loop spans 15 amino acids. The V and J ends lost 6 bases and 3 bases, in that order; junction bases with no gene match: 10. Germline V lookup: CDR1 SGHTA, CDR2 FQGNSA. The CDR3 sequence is CASRPRTGGVYEQYF. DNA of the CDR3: TGTGCCAGCAGGCCAAGAACAGGGGGTGTCTACGAGCAGTACTTC.

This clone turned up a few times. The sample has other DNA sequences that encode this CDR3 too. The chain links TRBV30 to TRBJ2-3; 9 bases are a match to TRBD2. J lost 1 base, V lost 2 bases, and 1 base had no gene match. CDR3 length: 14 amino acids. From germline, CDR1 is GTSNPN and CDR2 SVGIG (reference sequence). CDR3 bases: TGTGCCTGGAGTTGGACTAGCGGCACAGATACGCAGTATTTT. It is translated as CAWSWTSGTDTQYF. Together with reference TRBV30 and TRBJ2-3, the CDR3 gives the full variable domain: SQTIHQWPATLVQPVGSPLSLECTVEGTSNPNLYWYRQAAGRGLQLLFYSVGIGQISSEVPQNLSASRPQDRQFILSSKKLLLSDSGFYLCAWSWTSGTDTQYFGPGTRLTVL.

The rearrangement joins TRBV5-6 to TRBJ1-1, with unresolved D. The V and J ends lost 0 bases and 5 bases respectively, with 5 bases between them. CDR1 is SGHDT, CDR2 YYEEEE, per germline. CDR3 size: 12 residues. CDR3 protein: CASSLDLTEAFF. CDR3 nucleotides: TGTGCCAGCAGCTTGGACTTAACTGAAGCTTTCTTT.

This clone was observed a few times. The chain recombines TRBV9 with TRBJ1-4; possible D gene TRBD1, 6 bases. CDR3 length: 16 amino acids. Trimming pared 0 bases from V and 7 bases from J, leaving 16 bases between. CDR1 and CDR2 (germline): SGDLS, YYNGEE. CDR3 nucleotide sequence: TGTGCCAGCAGCGTAGCGAGCTGGGGGCGTCGTGAAAAACTGTTTTTT. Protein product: CASSVASWGRREKLFF.

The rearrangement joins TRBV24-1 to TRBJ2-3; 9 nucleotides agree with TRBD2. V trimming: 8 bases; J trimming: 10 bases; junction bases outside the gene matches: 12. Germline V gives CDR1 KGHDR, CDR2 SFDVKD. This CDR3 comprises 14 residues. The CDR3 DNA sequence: TGTGCCACCAAGGGTAGCGGGAGCCGGGGCGCGCAGTATTTT. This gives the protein CATKGSGSRGAQYF.

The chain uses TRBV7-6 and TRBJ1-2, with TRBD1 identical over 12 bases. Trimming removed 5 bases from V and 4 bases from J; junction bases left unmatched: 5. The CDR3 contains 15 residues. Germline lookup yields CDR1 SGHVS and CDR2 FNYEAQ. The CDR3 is CASSPGTGGGYGYTF. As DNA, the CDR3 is TGTGCCAGCAGCCCTGGGACAGGGGGCGGCTATGGCTACACCTTC.

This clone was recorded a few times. The CDR3 nucleotides are TGTGCCAGCAGCTTAGGCACAGGGTATGGCTACACCTTC. Its translation: CASSLGTGYGYTF. The rearrangement uses TRBV7-2 and TRBJ1-2, with a possible D match to TRBD1 (6 bases). V gave up 1 base and J gave up 5 bases, with 8 bases separating them. CDR3 length: 13 residues. Looked up from germline, CDR1 is SGHTA and CDR2 is FQGNSA.

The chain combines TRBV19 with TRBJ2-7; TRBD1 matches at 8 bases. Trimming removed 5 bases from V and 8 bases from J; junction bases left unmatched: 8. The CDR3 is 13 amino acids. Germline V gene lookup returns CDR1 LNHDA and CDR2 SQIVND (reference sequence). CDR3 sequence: CASSWSGGSKQYF. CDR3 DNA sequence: TGTGCCAGTAGTTGGTCAGGGGGCTCCAAGCAGTACTTC.

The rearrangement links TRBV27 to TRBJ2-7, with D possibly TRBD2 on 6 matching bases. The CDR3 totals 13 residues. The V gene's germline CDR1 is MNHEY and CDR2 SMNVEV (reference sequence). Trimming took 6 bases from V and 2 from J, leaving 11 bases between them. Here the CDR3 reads CASRMGGAYEQYF. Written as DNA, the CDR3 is TGTGCCAGCAGGATGGGGGGTGCCTACGAGCAGTACTTC.

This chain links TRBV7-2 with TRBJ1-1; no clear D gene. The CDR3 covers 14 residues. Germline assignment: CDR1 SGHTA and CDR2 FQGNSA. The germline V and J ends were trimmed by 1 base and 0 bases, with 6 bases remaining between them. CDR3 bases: TGTGCCAGCAGCTTAGTGACACTGAACACTGAAGCTTTCTTT. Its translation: CASSLVTLNTEAFF. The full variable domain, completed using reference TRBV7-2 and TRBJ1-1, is GAGVSQSPSNKVTEKGKDVELRCDPISGHTALYWYRQSLGQGLEFLIYFQGNSAPDKSGLPSDRFSAERTGGSVSTLTIQRTQQEDSAVYLCASSLVTLNTEAFFGQGTRLTVV.